These 5 T cell receptor beta chains originate from one sample sequenced in a study of shared clonotypes between healthy human individuals. Measured with immunoSEQ multiplex PCR; TCRdb has only the in-frame clones, and not every one. The sample lists a few hundred thousand clones; about 97% were seen once. Sequences were obtained from naive CD4+ T cells sorted from blood. Subset denoted: CD45RA+ positively selected. Receptors were obtained from a woman aged 25 to 39 in good health.

J is TRBJ2-3 and V is TRBV7-9; 7 bases map to TRBD2. V was clipped by 1 base and J by 6 bases; unmatched bases: 7. The germline V gene encodes CDR1 SEHNR and CDR2 FQNEAQ (reference sequence). The CDR3 totals 15 residues. This CDR3 is CASSLVEGGPDTQYF. In DNA form, the CDR3 reads TGTGCCAGCAGCTTAGTGGAGGGAGGGCCTGATACGCAGTATTTT.

This clone occurred once. The chain links TRBV5-1 to TRBJ2-7, with D perhaps matching TRBD2 (6 bases). V lost 3 bases and J lost 1, with 11 bases in between. The CDR3 covers 14 residues. Germline values: CDR1 SGHRS, CDR2 YFSETQ. The CDR3 here is CASSYAGTSYEQYF. DNA of the CDR3: TGCGCCAGCAGCTACGCCGGGACTTCCTACGAGCAGTACTTC.

The chain employs TRBV7-9 and TRBJ2-3, with D unclear. V lost 5 bases, J lost 0 bases, and 3 bases lay in between. Germline V gives CDR1 SEHNR, CDR2 FQNEAQ (reference sequence). There are 12 residues in the CDR3. The chain's CDR3 is CASSVSTDTQYF. CDR3 nucleotides: TGTGCCAGCAGCGTCAGCACAGATACGCAGTATTTT.

The chain combines TRBV5-1 with TRBJ2-7; D unresolved. V was pared by 4 bases and J by 0 bases, with 11 bases between. Germline values: CDR1 SGHRS, CDR2 YFSETQ. There are 14 residues in the CDR3. CDR3 residues: CASSARVPSYEQYF. The CDR3, as DNA: TGCGCCAGCAGCGCAAGGGTTCCCTCCTACGAGCAGTACTTC.

The chain uses TRBV7-6 and TRBJ1-2; 10 bases match TRBD1. Germline-derived CDR1 and CDR2 are SGHVS and FNYEAQ. Trimming took 4 bases from V and 7 from J; bases not matched to a gene: 9. CDR3 size: 15 residues. The CDR3 region has the DNA TGTGCCAGCAGCTGGGACAGGGGCCTCTCGGGTGGCTACACCTTC. Its protein is CASSWDRGLSGGYTF.